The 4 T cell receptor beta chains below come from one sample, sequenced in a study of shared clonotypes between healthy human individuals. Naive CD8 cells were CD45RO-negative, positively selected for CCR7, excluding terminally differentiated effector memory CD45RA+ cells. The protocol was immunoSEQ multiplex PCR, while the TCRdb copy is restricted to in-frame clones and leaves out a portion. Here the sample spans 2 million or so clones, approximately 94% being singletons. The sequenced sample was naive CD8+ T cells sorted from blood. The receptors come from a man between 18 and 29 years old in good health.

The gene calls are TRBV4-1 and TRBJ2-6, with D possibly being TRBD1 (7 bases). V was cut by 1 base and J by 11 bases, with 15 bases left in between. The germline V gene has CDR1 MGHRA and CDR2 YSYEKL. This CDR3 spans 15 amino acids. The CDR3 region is CASSQAPGRGDVLTF. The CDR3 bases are TGCGCCAGCAGCCAAGCCCCGGGCAGGGGGGACGTCCTGACTTTC.

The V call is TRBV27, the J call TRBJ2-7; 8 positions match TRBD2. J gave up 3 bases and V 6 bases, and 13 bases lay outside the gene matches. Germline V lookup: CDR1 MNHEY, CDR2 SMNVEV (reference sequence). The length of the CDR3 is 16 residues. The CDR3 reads CASSVSAGTRSYEQYF. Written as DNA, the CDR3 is TGTGCCAGCAGCGTGTCCGCAGGGACTAGAAGCTACGAGCAGTACTTC.

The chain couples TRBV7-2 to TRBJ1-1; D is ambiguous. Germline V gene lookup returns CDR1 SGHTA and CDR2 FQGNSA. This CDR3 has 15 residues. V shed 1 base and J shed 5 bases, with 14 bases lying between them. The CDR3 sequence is CASSLVPGSGTEAFF. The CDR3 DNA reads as TGTGCCAGCAGCTTAGTTCCGGGTAGCGGGACTGAAGCTTTCTTT.

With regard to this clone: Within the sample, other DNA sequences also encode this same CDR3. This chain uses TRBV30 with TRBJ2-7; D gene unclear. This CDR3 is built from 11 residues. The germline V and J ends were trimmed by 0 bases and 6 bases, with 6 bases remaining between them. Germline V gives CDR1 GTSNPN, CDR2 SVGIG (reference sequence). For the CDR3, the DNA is TGTGCCTGGAGTGTCGGTGTCGAGCAGTACTTC. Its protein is CAWSVGVEQYF.